This T cell receptor (beta chain) stems from a study of T cell responses to AZD1222 COVID-19 vaccine. Study results and limitations: Mostly white British, mostly female donors; authors suggested clonal diversity may be underestimated.

With respect to this clone: The antigen remains unidentified.

Assay used: immunoSEQ multiplex PCR; TCRdb lists only in-frame clones, some missing. The sample holds around 120,000 clones, 80% to 95% seen once. The CDR3 totals 16 residues. V was cut by 5 bases and J by 4 bases, with 15 bases left in between. Germline CDR1 is SGHAT and CDR2 is FQNNGV. The chain is built from TRBV11-2 and TRBJ1-6, with unresolved D. This material consisted of peripheral blood, taken 28 days after the second AZD1222 dose. The sequence came from an adult who received the AZD1222 COVID-19 vaccine. CDR3 region: CASSPLKAGYNSPLHF. The CDR3 DNA sequence: TGTGCCAGCAGCCCCCTAAAGGCGGGGTATAATTCACCCCTCCACTTT.